This T cell receptor beta chain emerged from a study of OX40 agonist ivuxolimab in advanced cancers. As for the study in general: Cohort: roughly 79% men, mean age approximately 60, aged about 23 to 79. Antecedent anti-PD-1, anti-PD-L1 or anti-CTLA-4 therapy was permissible, with roughly 40% having received some.

This clone was seen only a few times. Its antigen is still unknown. Sampling of blood occurred at baseline, cycle 4 day 1, and cycle 7 day 1. Trimming cost V 1 base and J 7 bases, with 6 bases left between them. This CDR3 comprises 12 residues. Looked up from germline, CDR1 is SGHDT and CDR2 is YYEEEE. Study-level points and caveats: Antigen targets of the expanded peripheral T cells went undetermined.

The data were produced by immunoSEQ multiplex PCR, yet TCRdb's version contains in-frame clones alone and is incomplete. Counted here are over 65,000 clones, under 85% occurring once; the ten biggest clones make up around 0.51%. This receptor was identified in an adult with an advanced solid tumor such as melanoma, head and neck, liver or kidney cancer. V and J are TRBV5-6 and TRBJ2-1, with D hard to call. The sequencing used CD4+ or CD8+ T cells sorted from blood, collected in a trial of the OX40 agonist ivuxolimab. CDR3 region: CASSLNRNEQFF. In DNA form, the CDR3 reads TGTGCCAGCAGCTTGAACCGGAATGAGCAGTTCTTC.